The clone carrying this T cell receptor (beta chain) was recorded once. Per the study methods: The assay estimated nucleated cells by amplifying reference gene primers. Only in-frame clones appear in the TCRdb table, and some are missing; sequencing was by immunoSEQ multiplex PCR. V and J calls and clone size are those listed in that table; D and trimming were worked out from the DNA. Seen here are fewer than 300,000 clones, 70% to 75% observed once, and the top ten hold 2.5% to 4%. Germline-derived CDR1 and CDR2 are SNHLY and FYNNEI. V shed 5 bases and J 4 bases; nucleotides not matched to a gene: 11. CDR3 length: 17 residues. This entry belongs to a study of blood T cell repertoires in COVID-19. Study-level information: Sources were T cells, B-cell-depleted T cells, or PBMCs; the material itself was cDNA or gDNA.

This TCR was sampled from a woman aged 80 or over with acute or convalescent COVID-19. This chain connects TRBV2 to TRBJ1-6; 7 bases align to TRBD1. Sequencing was performed on peripheral blood. CDR3 bases: TGTGCCAGCAGTACCCGGGACAGTATTTATTATAATTCACCCCTCCACTTT. The encoded protein is CASSTRDSIYYNSPLHF.